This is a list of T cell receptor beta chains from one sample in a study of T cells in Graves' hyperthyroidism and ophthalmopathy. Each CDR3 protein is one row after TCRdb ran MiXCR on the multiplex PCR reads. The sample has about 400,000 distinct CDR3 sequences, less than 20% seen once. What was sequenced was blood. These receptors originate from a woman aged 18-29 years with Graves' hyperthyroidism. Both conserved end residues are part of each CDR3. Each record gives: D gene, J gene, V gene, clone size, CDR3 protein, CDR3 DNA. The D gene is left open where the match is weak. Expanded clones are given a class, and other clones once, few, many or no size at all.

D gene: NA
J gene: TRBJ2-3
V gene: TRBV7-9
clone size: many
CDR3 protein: CASTPGIGISSTDTQYF
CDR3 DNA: TGTGCCAGCACCCCTGGTATTGGTATTTCGAGCACAGATACGCAGTATTTT

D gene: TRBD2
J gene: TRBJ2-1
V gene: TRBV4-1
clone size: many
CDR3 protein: CASSQRGLESDEQFF
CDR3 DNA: TGCGCCAGCAGCCAAAGAGGACTAGAATCAGATGAGCAGTTCTTC

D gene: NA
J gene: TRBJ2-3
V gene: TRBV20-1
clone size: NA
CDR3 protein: CSARGGGRHTDTQYF
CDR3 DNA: TGCAGTGCTAGAGGGGGCGGTAGGCACACAGATACGCAGTATTTT

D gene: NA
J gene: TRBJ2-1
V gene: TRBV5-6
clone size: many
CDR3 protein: CASSFQGLSYNEQFF
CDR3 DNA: TGTGCCAGCAGCTTCCAGGGCCTTTCCTACAATGAGCAGTTCTTC

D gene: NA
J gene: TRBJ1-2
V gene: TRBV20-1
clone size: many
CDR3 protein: CSASPARRGYGYTF
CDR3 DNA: TGCAGTGCTAGTCCCGCCCGGAGGGGGTATGGCTACACCTTC

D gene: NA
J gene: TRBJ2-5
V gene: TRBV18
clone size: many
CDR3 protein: CASSPPSTSVETQYF
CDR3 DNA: TGTGCCAGCTCACCACCGAGTACCTCTGTTGAGACCCAGTACTTC

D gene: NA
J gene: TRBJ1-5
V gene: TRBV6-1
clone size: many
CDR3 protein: CASSEVGSYSNQPQHF
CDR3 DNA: TGTGCCAGCAGTGAAGTCGGAAGTTATAGCAATCAGCCCCAGCATTTT

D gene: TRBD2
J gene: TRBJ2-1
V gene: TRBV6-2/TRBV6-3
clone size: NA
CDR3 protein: CASSRELAGRILLGEQFF
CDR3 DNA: TGTGCCAGCAGCCGCGAACTAGCGGGCCGAATTTTATTAGGTGAGCAGTTCTTC

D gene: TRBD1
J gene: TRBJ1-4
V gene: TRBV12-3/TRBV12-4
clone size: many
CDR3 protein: CASSARTGTNEKLFF
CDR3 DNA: TGTGCCAGCAGTGCCAGGACAGGCACTAATGAAAAACTGTTTTTT

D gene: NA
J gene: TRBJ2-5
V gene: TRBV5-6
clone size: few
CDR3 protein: CASSLPGAETQYF
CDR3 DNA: TGTGCCAGCAGCCTCCCGGGCGCGGAGACCCAGTACTTC

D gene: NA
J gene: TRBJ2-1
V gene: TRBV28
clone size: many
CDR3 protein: CASSLLSSWVQFF
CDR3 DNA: TGTGCCAGCAGCCTACTCTCCTCATGGGTGCAGTTCTTC

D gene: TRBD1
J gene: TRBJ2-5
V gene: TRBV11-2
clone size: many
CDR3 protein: CASSLVSLGQGRHETQYF
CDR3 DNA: TGTGCCAGCAGCTTAGTCTCGTTGGGACAGGGGAGGCATGAGACCCAGTACTTC

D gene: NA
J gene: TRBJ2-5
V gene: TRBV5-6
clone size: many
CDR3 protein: CASSPYNTRDQETQYF
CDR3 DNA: TGTGCCAGCAGTCCCTATAATACCCGGGACCAGGAGACCCAGTACTTC

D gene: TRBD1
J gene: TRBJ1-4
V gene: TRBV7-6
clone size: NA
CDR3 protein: CASSRSGGANEKLFF
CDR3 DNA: TGTGCCAGCAGCCGATCAGGGGGCGCGAATGAAAAACTGTTTTTT

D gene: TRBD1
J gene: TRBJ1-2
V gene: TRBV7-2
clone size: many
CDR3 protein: CASSPIVGQGNYGYTF
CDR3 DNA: TGTGCCAGCAGCCCTATTGTCGGACAGGGGAACTATGGCTACACCTTC

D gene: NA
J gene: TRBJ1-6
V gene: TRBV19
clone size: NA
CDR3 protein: CASSGRRDRNSPLHF
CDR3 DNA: TGTGCCAGTAGTGGACGCAGGGATCGAAATTCACCCCTCCACTTT